The TCR beta chain under discussion was sequenced for a study of blood T cell repertoires in COVID-19. Study as a whole: COVID-19 samples from acute and convalescent phases originated in the United States, Italy and Spain. T cells, B-cell-depleted T cells, or PBMCs supplied cDNA or gDNA.

V lost 1 base and J lost 0, with 7 bases in between. The CDR3 is made up of 14 amino acids. The V gene's germline CDR1 is LGHDT and CDR2 YNNKEL (reference sequence). Per the original data handling: Amplification from reference gene primers served as the basis for estimated nucleated cell counts. The repertoire was sequenced with immunoSEQ multiplex PCR; TCRdb's copy has only in-frame clones and lacks some. For V, J and clone size, that table is used; D and trimming come from the DNA. This table has about 170,000 clones, 82% appearing once. The V call is TRBV3-1 (or the pseudogene TRBV3-2), the J call TRBJ2-7; D remains ambiguous. Specimen: peripheral blood. This TCR came from a woman between 70 and 85 years old with acute or convalescent COVID-19. The CDR3 is CASSQGHSSYEQYF. The CDR3 region has the DNA TGTGCCAGCAGCCAAGGTCACAGCTCCTACGAGCAGTACTTC.